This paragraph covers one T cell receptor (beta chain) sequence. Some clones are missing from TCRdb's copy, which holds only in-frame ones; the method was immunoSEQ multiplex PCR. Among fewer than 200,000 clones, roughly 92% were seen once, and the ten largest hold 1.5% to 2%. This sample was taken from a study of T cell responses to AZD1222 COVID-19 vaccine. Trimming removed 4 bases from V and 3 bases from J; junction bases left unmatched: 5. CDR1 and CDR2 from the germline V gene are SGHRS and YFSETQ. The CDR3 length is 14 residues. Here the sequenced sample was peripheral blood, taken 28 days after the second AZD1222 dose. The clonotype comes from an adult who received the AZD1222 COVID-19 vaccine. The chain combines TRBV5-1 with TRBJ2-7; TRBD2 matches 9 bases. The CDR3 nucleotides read TGCGCCAGCAGCAATAGCGGGAGAGGCTACGAGCAGTACTTC. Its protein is CASSNSGRGYEQYF.